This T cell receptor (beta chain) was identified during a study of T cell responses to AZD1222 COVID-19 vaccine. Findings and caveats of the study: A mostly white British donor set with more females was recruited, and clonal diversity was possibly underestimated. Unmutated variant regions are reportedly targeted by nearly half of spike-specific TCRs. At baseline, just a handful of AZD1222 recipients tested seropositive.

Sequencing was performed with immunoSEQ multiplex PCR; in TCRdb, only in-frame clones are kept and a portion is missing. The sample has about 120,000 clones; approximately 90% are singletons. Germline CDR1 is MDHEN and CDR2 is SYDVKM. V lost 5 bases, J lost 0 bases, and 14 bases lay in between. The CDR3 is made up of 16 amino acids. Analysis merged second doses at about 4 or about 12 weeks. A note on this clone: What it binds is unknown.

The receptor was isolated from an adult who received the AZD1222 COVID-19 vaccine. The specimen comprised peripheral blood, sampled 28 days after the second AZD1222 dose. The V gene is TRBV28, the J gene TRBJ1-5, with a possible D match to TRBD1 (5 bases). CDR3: CASSALGRGSNQPQHF. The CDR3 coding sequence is TGTGCCAGCAGTGCCCTTGGGAGGGGTAGCAATCAGCCCCAGCATTTT.